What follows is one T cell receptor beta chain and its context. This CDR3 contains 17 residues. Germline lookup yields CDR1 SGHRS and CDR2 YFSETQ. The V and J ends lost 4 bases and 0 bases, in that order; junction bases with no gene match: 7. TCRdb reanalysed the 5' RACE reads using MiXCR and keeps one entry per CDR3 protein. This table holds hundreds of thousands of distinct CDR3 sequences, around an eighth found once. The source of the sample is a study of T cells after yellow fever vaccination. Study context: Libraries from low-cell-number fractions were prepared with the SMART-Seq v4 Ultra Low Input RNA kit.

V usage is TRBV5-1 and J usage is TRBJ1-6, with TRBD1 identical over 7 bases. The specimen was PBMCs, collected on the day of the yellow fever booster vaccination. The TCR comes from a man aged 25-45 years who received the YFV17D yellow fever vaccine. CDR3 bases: TGCGCCAGCAGCAATCGACAGGGAAGCTCCTATAATTCACCCCTCCACTTT. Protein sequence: CASSNRQGSSYNSPLHF.